The 8 T cell receptor beta chains in this list originate from one sample, sequenced in a study of OX40 agonist ivuxolimab in advanced cancers. The protocol was immunoSEQ multiplex PCR, while the TCRdb copy is restricted to in-frame clones and leaves out a portion. The sample consists of under 70,000 clones, around nine tenths of them appearing once. The input for sequencing was CD4+ or CD8+ T cells sorted from blood, taken in a trial of the OX40 agonist ivuxolimab. These receptors were obtained from an adult with an advanced solid tumor such as melanoma, head and neck, liver or kidney cancer.

The rearrangement links TRBV4-3 to TRBJ1-5; D remains ambiguous. The germline CDR1 and CDR2 sequences are LGHNA and YSLEER. Deletions cut 0 bases from V and 6 bases from J, with 15 bases between. The CDR3 is made up of 16 amino acids. The CDR3 sequence is CASSQDSAGGGQPQHF. The CDR3 DNA sequence: TGCGCCAGCAGCCAAGATTCGGCCGGAGGAGGTCAGCCCCAGCATTTT.

The chain carries TRBV5-1 and TRBJ2-7, with D maybe TRBD2 (5 bases). V lost 4 bases, J lost 2 bases, and 13 bases lay in between. Per the germline V gene, CDR1 is SGHRS and CDR2 is YFSETQ. There are 14 residues in the CDR3. CDR3 DNA sequence: TGCGCCAGCAGCACGGGGTCGGTCACCTACGAGCAGTACTTC. This codes for CASSTGSVTYEQYF.

This clone was observed a few times. This CDR3 is CSVLALAANNEQFF. In DNA, the CDR3 is TGCAGCGTTCTGGCACTAGCGGCTAACAATGAGCAGTTCTTC. The chain uses TRBV29-1 and TRBJ2-1; 8 positions match TRBD2. V shed 5 bases, J shed 5 bases, and the junction held 8 bases outside the gene matches. Germline values: CDR1 SQVTM, CDR2 ANQGSEA. This CDR3 is built from 14 residues.

This clone was detected only once. The V and J genes are TRBV19 and TRBJ2-4, with 12 bases aligning to TRBD1. There are 19 residues in the CDR3. V shed 10 bases, J shed 0 bases, and the junction held 16 bases outside the gene matches. Germline V gene sequence: CDR1 LNHDA, CDR2 SQIVND (reference sequence). The CDR3 loop is CATERGPGQGARAKNIQYF. The CDR3 coding sequence is TGTGCCACTGAGCGGGGGCCGGGACAGGGGGCGAGAGCCAAAAACATTCAGTACTTC.

The chain carries TRBV5-4 and TRBJ2-1; unclear D gene. CDR1 and CDR2 from the germline V gene are SGHNT and YYREEE (reference sequence). The CDR3 loop spans 15 amino acids. The V end lost 0 bases, the J end lost 2 bases, and 9 bases lay between the germline ends. CDR3 amino acids: CASSLAGIPYNEQFF. In DNA, the CDR3 is TGTGCCAGCAGCTTGGCAGGTATTCCCTACAATGAGCAGTTCTTC.

The chain employs TRBV29-1 and TRBJ2-3; 13 bases are a match to TRBD2. The CDR3 is 21 residues long. V lost 4 bases to trimming and J lost 0 bases; unmatched junction nucleotides: 19. The germline V gene has CDR1 SQVTM and CDR2 ANQGSEA. The CDR3 region is CSVVMETSGRTWLISTDTQYF. DNA of the CDR3: TGCAGCGTTGTGATGGAGACTAGCGGGAGGACTTGGCTAATAAGCACAGATACGCAGTATTTT.

J is TRBJ2-1 and V is TRBV19; 9 bases align to TRBD2. V shed 5 bases, J shed 3 bases, and the junction held 11 bases outside the gene matches. Germline-derived CDR1 and CDR2 are LNHDA and SQIVND (reference sequence). This CDR3 contains 17 residues. The CDR3 nucleotides are TGTGCCAGTAGTCCCTTTCCCCAGCGGGAGGTCTACAATGAGCAGTTCTTC. The encoded protein is CASSPFPQREVYNEQFF.

A few counts support this clone. The rearrangement links TRBV6-1 to TRBJ1-3; D may be TRBD1 (5 bases). The length of the CDR3 is 14 residues. The ends were cut back, 5 bases at V and 0 bases at J, with 8 bases in the middle. Germline CDR1 MNHNS, CDR2 SASEGT. The CDR3 nucleotides read TGTGCCAGCAGTCTACAGGACTCTGGAAACACCATATATTTT. Its protein product is CASSLQDSGNTIYF.